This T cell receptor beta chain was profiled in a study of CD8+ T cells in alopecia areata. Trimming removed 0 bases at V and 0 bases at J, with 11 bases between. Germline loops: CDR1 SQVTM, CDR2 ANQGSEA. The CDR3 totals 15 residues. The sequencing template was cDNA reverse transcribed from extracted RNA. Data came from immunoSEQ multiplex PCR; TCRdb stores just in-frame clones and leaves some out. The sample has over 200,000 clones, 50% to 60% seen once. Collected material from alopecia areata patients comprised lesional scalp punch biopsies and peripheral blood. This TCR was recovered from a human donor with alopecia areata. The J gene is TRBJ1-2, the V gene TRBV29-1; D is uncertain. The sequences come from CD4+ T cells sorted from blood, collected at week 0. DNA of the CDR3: TGCAGCGTTGAAGAGGCAGGACGCGCTAACTATGGCTACACCTTC. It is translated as CSVEEAGRANYGYTF.